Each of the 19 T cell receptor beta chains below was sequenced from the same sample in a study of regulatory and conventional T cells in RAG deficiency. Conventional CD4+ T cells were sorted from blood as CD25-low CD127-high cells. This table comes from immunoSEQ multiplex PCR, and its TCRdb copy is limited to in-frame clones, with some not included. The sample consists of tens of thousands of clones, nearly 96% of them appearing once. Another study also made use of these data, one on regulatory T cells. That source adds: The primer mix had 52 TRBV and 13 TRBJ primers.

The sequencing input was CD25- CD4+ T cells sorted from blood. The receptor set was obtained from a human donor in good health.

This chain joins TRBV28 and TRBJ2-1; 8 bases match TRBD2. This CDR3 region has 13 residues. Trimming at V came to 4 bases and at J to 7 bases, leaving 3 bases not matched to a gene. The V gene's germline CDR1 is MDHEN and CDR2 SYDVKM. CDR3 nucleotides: TGTGCCAGCAGTTACGGGGGGGGGAATGAGCAGTTCTTC. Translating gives CASSYGGGNEQFF.

As DNA, the CDR3 is TGTGCCTGGAGTGCGGGGGGGTCCTACGAGCAGTACTTC. It is translated as CAWSAGGSYEQYF. The chain couples TRBV30 to TRBJ2-7; 8 bases match TRBD2. Trimming cost V 1 base and J 1 base; bases outside gene matches: 0. Germline assignment: CDR1 GTSNPN and CDR2 SVGIG (reference sequence). The CDR3 covers 13 residues.

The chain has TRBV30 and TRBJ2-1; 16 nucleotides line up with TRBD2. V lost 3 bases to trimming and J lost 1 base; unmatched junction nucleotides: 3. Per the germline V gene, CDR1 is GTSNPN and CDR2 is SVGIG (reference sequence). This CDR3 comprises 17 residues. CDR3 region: CAWRGLAGGVSYNEQFF. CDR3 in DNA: TGTGCCTGGAGGGGACTAGCGGGGGGGGTATCCTACAATGAGCAGTTCTTC.

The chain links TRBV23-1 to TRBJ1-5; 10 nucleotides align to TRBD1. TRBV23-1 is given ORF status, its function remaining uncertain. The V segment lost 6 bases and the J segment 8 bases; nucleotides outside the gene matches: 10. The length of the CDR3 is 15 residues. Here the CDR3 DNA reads TGCGCCAGCAGAGGTAGACAGGGGGCCCCGGAGCCCCAGCATTTT. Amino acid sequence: CASRGRQGAPEPQHF.

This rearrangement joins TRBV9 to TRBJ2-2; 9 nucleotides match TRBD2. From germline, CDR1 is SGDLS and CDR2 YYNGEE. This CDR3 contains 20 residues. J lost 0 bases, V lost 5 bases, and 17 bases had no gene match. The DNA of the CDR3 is TGTGCCAGCAGTCGTAACGCACCGGGACTAGCTGTTGCGAACACCGGGGAGCTGTTTTTT. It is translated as CASSRNAPGLAVANTGELFF. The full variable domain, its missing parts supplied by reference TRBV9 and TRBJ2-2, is DSGVTQTPKHLITATGQRVTLRCSPRSGDLSVYWYQQSLDQGLQFLIQYYNGEERAKGNILERFSAQQFPDLHSELNLSSLELGDSALYFCASSRNAPGLAVANTGELFFGEGSRLTVL.

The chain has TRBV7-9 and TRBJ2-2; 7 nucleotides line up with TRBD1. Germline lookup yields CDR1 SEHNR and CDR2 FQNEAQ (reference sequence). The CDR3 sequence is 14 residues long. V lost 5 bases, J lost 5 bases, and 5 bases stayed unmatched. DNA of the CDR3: TGTGCCAGCAGCCTCCAACAGGGGACCGGGGAGCTGTTTTTT. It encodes CASSLQQGTGELFF.

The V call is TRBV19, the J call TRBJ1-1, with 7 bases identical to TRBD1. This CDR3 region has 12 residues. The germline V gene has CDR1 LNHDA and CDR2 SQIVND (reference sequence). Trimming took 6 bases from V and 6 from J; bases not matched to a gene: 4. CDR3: CASRYTGAEAFF. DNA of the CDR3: TGTGCCAGTAGGTATACAGGGGCTGAAGCTTTCTTT.

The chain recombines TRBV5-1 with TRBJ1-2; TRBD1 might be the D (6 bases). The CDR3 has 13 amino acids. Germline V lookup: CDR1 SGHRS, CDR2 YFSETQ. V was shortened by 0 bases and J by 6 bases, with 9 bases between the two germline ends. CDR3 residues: CASSLAEGDGYTF. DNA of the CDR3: TGCGCCAGCAGCTTGGCTGAGGGGGATGGCTACACCTTC.

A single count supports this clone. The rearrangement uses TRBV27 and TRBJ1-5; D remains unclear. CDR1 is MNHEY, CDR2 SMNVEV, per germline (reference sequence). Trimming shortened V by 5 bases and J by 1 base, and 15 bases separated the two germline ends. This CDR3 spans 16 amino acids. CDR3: CASSPNAGRSNQPQHF. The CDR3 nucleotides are TGTGCCAGCAGTCCAAATGCCGGGAGGAGCAATCAGCCCCAGCATTTT.

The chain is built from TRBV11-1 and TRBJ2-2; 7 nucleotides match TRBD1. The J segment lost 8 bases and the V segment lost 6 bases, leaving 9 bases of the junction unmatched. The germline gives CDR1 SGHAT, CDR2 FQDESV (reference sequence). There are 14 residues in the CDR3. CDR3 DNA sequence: TGTGCCAGCAGAACCTACAGGGGTAGAGGGGAGCTGTTTTTT. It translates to CASRTYRGRGELFF.

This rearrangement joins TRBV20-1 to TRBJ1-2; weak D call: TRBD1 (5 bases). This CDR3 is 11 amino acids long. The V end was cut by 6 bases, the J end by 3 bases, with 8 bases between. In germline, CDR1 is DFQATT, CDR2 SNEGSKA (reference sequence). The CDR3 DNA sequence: TGCAGTGCCAGGGTCGACTATGGCTACACCTTC. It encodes CSARVDYGYTF.

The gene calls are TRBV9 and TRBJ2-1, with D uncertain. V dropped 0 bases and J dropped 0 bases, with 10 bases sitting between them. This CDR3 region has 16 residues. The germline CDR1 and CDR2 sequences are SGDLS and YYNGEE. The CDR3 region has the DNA TGTGCCAGCAGCGTAGAGTCGCTGAGCTCCTACAATGAGCAGTTCTTC. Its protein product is CASSVESLSSYNEQFF.

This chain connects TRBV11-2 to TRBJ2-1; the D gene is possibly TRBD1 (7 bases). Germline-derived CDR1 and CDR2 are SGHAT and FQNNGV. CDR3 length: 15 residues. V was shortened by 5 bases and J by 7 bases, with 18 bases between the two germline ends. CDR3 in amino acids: CASSQRGAGGNEQFF. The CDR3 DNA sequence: TGTGCCAGCAGCCAAAGAGGCGCAGGGGGGAATGAGCAGTTCTTC.

This chain's CDR3 is CASSWAPRDRIGEQYF. DNA of the CDR3: TGTGCCAGCAGTTGGGCCCCCCGGGACAGGATTGGCGAGCAGTACTTC. V and J are TRBV27 and TRBJ2-7; 8 bases are a match to TRBD1. Trimming took 4 bases from V and 6 from J; bases not matched to a gene: 14. The CDR3 runs to 16 residues. The germline gives CDR1 MNHEY, CDR2 SMNVEV (reference sequence).

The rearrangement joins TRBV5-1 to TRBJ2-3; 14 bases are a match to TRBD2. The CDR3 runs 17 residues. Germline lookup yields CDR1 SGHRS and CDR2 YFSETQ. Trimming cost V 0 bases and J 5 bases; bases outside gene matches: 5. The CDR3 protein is CASSLGGTSGGRDTQYF. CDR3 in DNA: TGCGCCAGCAGCTTGGGAGGGACTAGCGGGGGACGAGATACGCAGTATTTT.

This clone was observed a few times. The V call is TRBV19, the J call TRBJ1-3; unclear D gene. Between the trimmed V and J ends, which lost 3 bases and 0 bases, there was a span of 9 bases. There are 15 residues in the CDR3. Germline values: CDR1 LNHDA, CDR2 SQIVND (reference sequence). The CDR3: CASSIAADSGNTIYF. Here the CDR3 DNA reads TGTGCCAGTAGTATCGCGGCGGACTCTGGAAACACCATATATTTT.

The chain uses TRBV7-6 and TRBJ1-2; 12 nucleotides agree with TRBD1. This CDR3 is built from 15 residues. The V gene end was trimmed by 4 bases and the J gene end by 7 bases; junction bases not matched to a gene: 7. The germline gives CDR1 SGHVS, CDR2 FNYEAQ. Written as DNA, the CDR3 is TGTGCCAGCAGCTACGGGGGACAGGGGGCGGCTGGCTACACCTTC. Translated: CASSYGGQGAAGYTF.

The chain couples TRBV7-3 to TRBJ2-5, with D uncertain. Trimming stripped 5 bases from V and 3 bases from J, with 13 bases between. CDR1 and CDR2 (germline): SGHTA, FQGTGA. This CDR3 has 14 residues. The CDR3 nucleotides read TGTGCCAGCAGCCCCGGGTCTCCAAAAGAGACCCAGTACTTC. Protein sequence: CASSPGSPKETQYF.

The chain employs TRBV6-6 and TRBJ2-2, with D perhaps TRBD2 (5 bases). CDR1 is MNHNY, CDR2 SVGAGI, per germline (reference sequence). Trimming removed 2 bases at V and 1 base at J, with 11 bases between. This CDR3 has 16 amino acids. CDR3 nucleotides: TGTGCCAGCAGTTACGGGCGGGTGAGGAACACCGGGGAGCTGTTTTTT. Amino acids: CASSYGRVRNTGELFF.